Presented here are 26 T cell receptor beta chains from one specimen sequenced in a study of cytomegalovirus exposure and HLA in healthy donors. Use of 60 Vbeta and 13 Jbeta primers characterized the PCR. TCRdb keeps only in-frame clones here, not all; method: immunoSEQ multiplex PCR. The profile shows about 240,000 clones, around 81% of them singletons. What was sequenced was PBMCs. All receptors derive from a woman aged 55-69 years in good health and CMV-seropositive.

The V and J genes are TRBV9 and TRBJ1-1; no clear D. This CDR3 has 15 amino acids. The ends were cut back, 0 bases at V and 3 bases at J, with 12 bases in the middle. Germline-derived CDR1 and CDR2 are SGDLS and YYNGEE. The CDR3 here is CASSVDGDPDTEAFF. CDR3 in DNA: TGTGCCAGCAGCGTAGACGGGGATCCGGACACTGAAGCTTTCTTT.

This sequence joins TRBV20-1 and TRBJ2-7; no firm D call. The CDR3 is 11 residues long. The germline V and J ends were trimmed by 6 bases and 4 bases, with 10 bases remaining between them. CDR1 is DFQATT, CDR2 SNEGSKA, per germline (reference sequence). The CDR3 region has the DNA TGCAGTGCCCGAGCCATGTACGAGCAGTACTTC. It codes for CSARAMYEQYF.

The chain has TRBV4-1 and TRBJ2-7; D is perhaps TRBD1 (6 bases). Trimming shortened V by 4 bases and J by 7 bases, and 11 bases separated the two germline ends. The CDR3 is made up of 12 amino acids. CDR1 and CDR2 (germline): MGHRA, YSYEKL. CDR3 nucleotide sequence: TGCGCCAGCAGCCGGGGGCCTGGGGAGCAGTACTTC. Amino acids: CASSRGPGEQYF.

The genes are TRBV7-7 and TRBJ2-1; D may be TRBD2 (6 bases). The CDR3 sequence is 14 residues long. CDR1 SSHAT and CDR2 FNYEAQ come from the germline V gene (reference sequence). Trimming took off 1 base at V and 9 bases at J, with 13 bases between the two ends. The CDR3 sequence is CASSLVSSAGEQFF. The CDR3 DNA is TGTGCCAGCAGCTTAGTTTCTAGCGCCGGTGAGCAGTTCTTC.

This clone turned up a few times. V usage is TRBV5-1 and J usage is TRBJ2-7, with TRBD2 matching over 8 bases. Germline CDR1 reads SGHRS; CDR2 reads YFSETQ. There are 14 residues in the CDR3. Unmatched junction bases numbered 9, after V lost 4 bases and J lost 6 bases. The CDR3 sequence is CASSPSTSVGEQYF. CDR3 nucleotides: TGCGCCAGCAGCCCCTCGACTAGCGTAGGCGAGCAGTACTTC.

This clone was counted a single time. The rearrangement uses TRBV5-4 and TRBJ2-7, with 9 bases that match TRBD1. The CDR3 sequence is 15 residues long. With 4 bases clipped from V and 3 bases from J, the junction kept 8 bases outside the gene matches. Germline CDR1 SGHNT, CDR2 YYREEE (reference sequence). The CDR3 DNA is TGTGCCAGCAGCCCGGGGGGACAGGGCGACTACGAGCAGTACTTC. It specifies CASSPGGQGDYEQYF.

The rearrangement links TRBV4-1 to TRBJ1-5; possibly TRBD1 for D (6 bases). CDR1 and CDR2 from the germline V gene are MGHRA and YSYEKL. Trimming removed 1 base at V and 6 bases at J, with 13 bases between. The CDR3 has 15 residues. The CDR3 DNA reads TGCGCCAGCAGCCAAGTACAGGGTACAGGTCAGCCCCAGCATTTT. This codes for CASSQVQGTGQPQHF.

In this sample, this clone turned up a few times. The rearrangement joins TRBV18 to TRBJ2-3, with 7 bases matching TRBD1. Germline V gives CDR1 KGHSH, CDR2 LQKENI. The J segment lost 6 bases and the V segment lost 1 base, leaving 7 bases of the junction unmatched. The CDR3 consists of 15 residues. CDR3 loop: CASSPRDRVVDTQYF. The CDR3 DNA reads as TGTGCCAGCTCACCACGTGACAGGGTGGTCGATACGCAGTATTTT.

This clone was counted a few times. A junction boundary mismatches the germline segment, possibly from a read error. The CDR3 DNA reads as TGTGCCAGCAGTGTCGCGGGGGCCCAGGGGCTTTTT. Protein product: CASSVAGAQGLF. The V and J genes are TRBV2 and TRBJ1-4, with D maybe TRBD1 (6 bases). CDR1 is SNHLY and CDR2 is FYNNEI in the germline V gene. The CDR3 covers 12 residues.

The gene calls are TRBV28 and TRBJ2-7; possible D gene TRBD2, 5 bases. Germline CDR1 and CDR2: MDHEN and SYDVKM. V was pared by 5 bases and J by 3 bases, with 20 bases between. The CDR3 spans 16 residues. CDR3 in amino acids: CASSITLREWGYEQYF. Here the CDR3 DNA reads TGTGCCAGCAGTATAACCTTGAGGGAGTGGGGCTACGAGCAGTACTTC.

This chain uses TRBV23-1 with TRBJ2-5, with D uncertain. The J call could be wrong; TRBJ2-7 is a better fit for the DNA end. TRBV23-1 belongs to the ORF category, with a function that is uncertain. The CDR3 contains 10 residues. The CDR3 region has the DNA TGCGCCAGCATCACCTACGAGCAGTACTTC. This gives the protein CASITYEQYF.

Turning to this clone: This CDR3 is also generated by other DNA sequences in the sample. The chain uses TRBV6-5 and TRBJ2-7, with D unclear. Germline CDR1 reads MNHEY; CDR2 reads SVGAGI. Trimming took off 2 bases at V and 1 base at J, with 6 bases between the two ends. CDR3 length: 13 amino acids. CDR3 residues: CASSYTASYEQYF. The CDR3 DNA is TGTGCCAGCAGTTACACTGCTTCCTACGAGCAGTACTTC.

The chain combines TRBV5-6 with TRBJ2-7; tentative D call: TRBD2 (6 bases). Trimming took off 0 bases at V and 3 bases at J, with 16 bases between the two ends. Germline values: CDR1 SGHDT, CDR2 YYEEEE. The CDR3 has 16 amino acids. The DNA of the CDR3 is TGTGCCAGCAGCTTGGAAGTGACTAGACTGATCTACGAGCAGTACTTC. It translates to CASSLEVTRLIYEQYF.

At least ten counts were recorded for this clone. This rearrangement joins TRBV25-1 to TRBJ2-7; D may be TRBD1 (6 bases). V dropped 4 bases and J dropped 3 bases, with 10 bases sitting between them. The V gene's germline CDR1 is MGHDK and CDR2 SYGVNS. The CDR3 consists of 13 residues. The CDR3 region is CASSARDIYEQYF. CDR3 nucleotides: TGTGCCAGCAGTGCCAGGGACATCTACGAGCAGTACTTC.

The V call is TRBV29-1, the J call TRBJ2-3, with TRBD2 identical over 10 bases. V dropped 7 bases and J dropped 8; count of bases not matched to a gene: 3. The CDR3 covers 11 residues. From germline, CDR1 is SQVTM and CDR2 ANQGSEA. The DNA for the CDR3 is TGCAGCGAAGAGCGGGAGGGTACGCAGTATTTT. This translates into CSEEREGTQYF.

The genes are TRBV18 and TRBJ2-1; 8 bases map to TRBD2. J lost 4 bases, V lost 4 bases, and 3 bases had no gene match. CDR1 is KGHSH and CDR2 is LQKENI in the germline V gene. The CDR3 sequence is 14 residues long. The DNA for the CDR3 is TGTGCCAGCTCACTGACTAGCGATTACAATGAGCAGTTCTTC. Translated: CASSLTSDYNEQFF.

The genes are TRBV30 and TRBJ2-3, with 8 bases aligning to TRBD2. This CDR3 has 15 residues. Germline values: CDR1 GTSNPN, CDR2 SVGIG (reference sequence). After removal of 1 base from V and 8 bases from J, the junction contained 11 bases not matched to a gene. Here the CDR3 reads CAWSALPAGEGTQYF. CDR3 sequence (DNA): TGTGCCTGGAGTGCCCTCCCAGCGGGAGAGGGTACGCAGTATTTT. The variable domain in full, completed from reference TRBV30 and TRBJ2-3, reads SQTIHQWPATLVQPVGSPLSLECTVEGTSNPNLYWYRQAAGRGLQLLFYSVGIGQISSEVPQNLSASRPQDRQFILSSKKLLLSDSGFYLCAWSALPAGEGTQYFGPGTRLTVL.

This chain links TRBV4-1 with TRBJ1-2; 8 bases align to TRBD1. Germline CDR1 and CDR2: MGHRA and YSYEKL. The CDR3 contains 14 residues. Trimming took 4 bases from V and 7 from J; bases not matched to a gene: 8. The CDR3, as DNA: TGCGCCAGCAGCCCCCTCCCAGGGGGCCGTGGCTACACCTTC. Its protein is CASSPLPGGRGYTF.

This chain links TRBV1 with TRBJ1-2; the tabulated D call, TRBD1, remains unverified against the DNA. TRBV1 is a recognized pseudogene. This CDR3 comprises 18 residues. This CDR3 is CTSSQRERTEFLNYGYTF. CDR3 sequence (DNA): TGCACCAGCAGCCAAAGGGAGCGGACAGAGTTTTTGAACTATGGCTACACCTTC.

The chain joins TRBV11-3 to TRBJ2-7, with TRBD1 matching over 9 bases. Germline CDR1 is SGHNT and CDR2 is YENEEA. The CDR3 is made up of 16 amino acids. V was pared by 5 bases and J by 6 bases, with 14 bases of the junction left unmatched. As DNA, the CDR3 is TGTGCCAGCAGCGAGTCCGGGACAGGGCGGTTTTCCGAGCAGTACTTC. Its translation: CASSESGTGRFSEQYF.

J is TRBJ2-1 and V is TRBV6-1; 9 bases line up with TRBD2. This CDR3 is built from 12 residues. Losses at the gene ends were 4 bases for V and 15 bases for J; bases not matched to a gene: 7. The V gene's germline CDR1 is MNHNS and CDR2 SASEGT. In nucleotides, the CDR3 is TGTGCCAGCAGTGGAGCTAGCGGGATAGGGTTCTTC. The encoded protein is CASSGASGIGFF.

This chain joins TRBV10-2 and TRBJ2-7, with 13 bases that match TRBD2. With V trimmed by 3 bases and J by 6 bases, 8 bases remained unmatched. Germline assignment: CDR1 WSHSY and CDR2 SAAADI. The CDR3 consists of 16 residues. The CDR3 is CASSETGLAGRREQYF. The DNA of the CDR3 is TGCGCCAGCAGTGAAACGGGACTAGCGGGACGGCGCGAGCAGTACTTC.

This sequence joins TRBV18 and TRBJ2-1; 8 nucleotides agree with TRBD1. Trimming took 3 bases from V and 7 from J; bases not matched to a gene: 5. The germline gives CDR1 KGHSH, CDR2 LQKENI. The CDR3 spans 14 residues. CDR3 region: CASSPGQGANEQFF. The CDR3 nucleotides read TGTGCCAGCTCACCGGGGCAGGGGGCGAATGAGCAGTTCTTC. Full variable domain (outside the CDR3, taken from reference TRBV18 and TRBJ2-1): NAGVMQNPRHLVRRRGQEARLRCSPMKGHSHVYWYRQLPEEGLKFMVYLQKENIIDESGMPKERFSAEFPKEGPSILRIQQVVRGDSAAYFCASSPGQGANEQFFGPGTRLTVL.

The chain uses TRBV2 and TRBJ1-2; D perhaps matches TRBD1 (6 bases). Germline V gives CDR1 SNHLY, CDR2 FYNNEI. V lost 2 bases, J lost 5 bases, and 15 bases lay in between. The CDR3 sequence is 15 residues long. CDR3 sequence: CASSENRAAPYGYTF. The CDR3 bases are TGTGCCAGCAGTGAAAACAGGGCGGCCCCGTATGGCTACACCTTC.

The rearrangement joins TRBV5-1 to TRBJ2-1; D may be TRBD2 (6 bases). Germline V gene data show CDR1 as SGHRS and CDR2 as YFSETQ. The CDR3 runs to 15 residues. With 5 bases removed from V and 0 bases from J, the gap between germline ends came to 12 bases. The CDR3 sequence: CASSLAAGSYNEQFF. CDR3 nucleotide sequence: TGCGCCAGCAGTTTAGCGGCCGGCTCCTACAATGAGCAGTTCTTC.

This clone was picked up one time. The V gene is TRBV10-2, the J gene TRBJ2-7; 11 positions match TRBD1. The CDR3 runs 17 residues. The V gene end was trimmed by 0 bases and the J gene end by 6 bases; junction bases not matched to a gene: 10. Looked up from germline, CDR1 is WSHSY and CDR2 is SAAADI. CDR3 in amino acids: CASSESRVGTGGGEQYF. The CDR3 DNA reads as TGCGCCAGCAGTGAGTCGAGAGTTGGGACAGGGGGTGGCGAGCAGTACTTC.